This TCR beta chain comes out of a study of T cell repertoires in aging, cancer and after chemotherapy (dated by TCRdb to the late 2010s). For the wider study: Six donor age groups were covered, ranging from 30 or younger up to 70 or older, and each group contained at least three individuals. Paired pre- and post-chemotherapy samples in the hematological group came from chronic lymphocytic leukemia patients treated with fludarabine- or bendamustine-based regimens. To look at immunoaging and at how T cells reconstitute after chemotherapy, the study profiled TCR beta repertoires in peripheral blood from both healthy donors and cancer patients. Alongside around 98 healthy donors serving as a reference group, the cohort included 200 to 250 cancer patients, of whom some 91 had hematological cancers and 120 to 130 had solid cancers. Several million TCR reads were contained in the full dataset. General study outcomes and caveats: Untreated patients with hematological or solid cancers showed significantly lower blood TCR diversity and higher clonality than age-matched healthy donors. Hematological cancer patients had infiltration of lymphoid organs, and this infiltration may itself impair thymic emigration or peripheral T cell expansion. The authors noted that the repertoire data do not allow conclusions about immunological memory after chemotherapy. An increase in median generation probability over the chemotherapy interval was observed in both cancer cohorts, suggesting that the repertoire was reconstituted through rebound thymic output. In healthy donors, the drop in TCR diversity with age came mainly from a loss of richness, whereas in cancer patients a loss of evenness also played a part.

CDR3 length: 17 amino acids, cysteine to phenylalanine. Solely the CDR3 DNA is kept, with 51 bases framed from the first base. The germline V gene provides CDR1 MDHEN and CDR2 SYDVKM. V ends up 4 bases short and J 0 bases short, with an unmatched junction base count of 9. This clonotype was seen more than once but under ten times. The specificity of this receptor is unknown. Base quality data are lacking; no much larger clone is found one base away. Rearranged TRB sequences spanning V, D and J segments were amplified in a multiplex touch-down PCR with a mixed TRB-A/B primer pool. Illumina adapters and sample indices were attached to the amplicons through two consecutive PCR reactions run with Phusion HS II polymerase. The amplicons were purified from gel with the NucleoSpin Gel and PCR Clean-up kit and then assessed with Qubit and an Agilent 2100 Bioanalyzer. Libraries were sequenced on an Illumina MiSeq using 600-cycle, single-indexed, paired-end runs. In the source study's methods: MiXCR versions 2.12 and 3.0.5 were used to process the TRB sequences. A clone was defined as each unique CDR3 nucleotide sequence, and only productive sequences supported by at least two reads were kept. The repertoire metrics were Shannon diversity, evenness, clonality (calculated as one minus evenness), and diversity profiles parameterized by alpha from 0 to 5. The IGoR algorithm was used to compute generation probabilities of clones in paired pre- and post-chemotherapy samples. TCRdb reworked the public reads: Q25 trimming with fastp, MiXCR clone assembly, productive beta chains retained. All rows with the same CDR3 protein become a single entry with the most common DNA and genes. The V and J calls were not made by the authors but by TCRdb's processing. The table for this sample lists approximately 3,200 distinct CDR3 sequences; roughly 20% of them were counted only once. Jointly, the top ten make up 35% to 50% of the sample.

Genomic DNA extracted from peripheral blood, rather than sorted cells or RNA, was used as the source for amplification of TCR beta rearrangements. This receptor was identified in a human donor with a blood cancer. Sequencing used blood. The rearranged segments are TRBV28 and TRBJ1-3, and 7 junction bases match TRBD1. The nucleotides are TGTGCCAGCAGTTCAGGGGGGGGGGCCCTCTCTGGAAACACCATATATTTT. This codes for CASSSGGGALSGNTIYF. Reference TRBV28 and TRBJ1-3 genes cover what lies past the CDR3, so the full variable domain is DVKVTQSSRYLVKRTGEKVFLECVQDMDHENMFWYRQDPGLGLRLIYFSYDVKMKEKGDIPEGYSVSREKKERFSLILESASTNQTSMYLCASSSGGGALSGNTIYFGEGSWLTVV.